These 19 T cell receptor beta chains were sequenced from one sample in a study of control samples from healthy donors and cancer patients. TCRdb's table, derived via immunoSEQ multiplex PCR, lists solely in-frame clones and lacks some. The table shows 150,000 or so clones, with over 90% occurring only once. Sequencing was carried out using PBMCs. The receptor set was obtained from a man aged 55 to 70 with colorectal cancer.

The chain links TRBV30 to TRBJ2-6, with 9 bases matching TRBD1. The CDR3 contains 16 residues. Germline CDR1 GTSNPN, CDR2 SVGIG (reference sequence). V trimming: 3 bases; J trimming: 0 bases; junction bases outside the gene matches: 3. The DNA of the CDR3 is TGTGCCTGGAGCCGGACAGGGGACTCTGGGGCCAACGTCCTGACTTTC. The encoded protein is CAWSRTGDSGANVLTF.

This chain links TRBV5-8 with TRBJ2-1, with D perhaps matching TRBD1 or TRBD2 (5 bases each). The germline gives CDR1 SGHTS, CDR2 YDEGEE. This CDR3 has 12 amino acids. V was cut by 0 bases and J by 7 bases, with 5 bases left in between. The CDR3 region has the DNA TGTGCCAGCAGCTTGGGGGGGAATGAGCAGTTCTTC. Protein product: CASSLGGNEQFF.

The genes are TRBV6-1 and TRBJ1-5, with D possibly being TRBD1 (6 bases). V was clipped by 1 base and J by 7 bases, with 11 bases between them. The CDR3 has 14 amino acids. CDR1 and CDR2 from the germline V gene are MNHNS and SASEGT. This CDR3 reads CASSEDGGWQPQHF. Written as DNA, the CDR3 is TGTGCCAGCAGTGAAGACGGGGGCTGGCAGCCCCAGCATTTT.

This rearrangement joins TRBV12-3 or TRBV12-4 to TRBJ2-7; D is perhaps TRBD2 (6 bases). V was trimmed by 2 bases and J by 7 bases, leaving 12 bases between them. CDR3 length equals 13 residues. The CDR3 nucleotides read TGTGCCAGCAGTTTATCTAGGAGGGAAGAGCAGTACTTC. Its protein is CASSLSRREEQYF.

The V call is TRBV27, the J call TRBJ1-5, with no clear D. V gave up 4 bases and J gave up 1 base, with 17 bases separating them. CDR3 length: 17 amino acids. CDR1 is MNHEY, CDR2 SMNVEV, per germline (reference sequence). CDR3 region: CASSSTLGFPSNQPQHF. The CDR3 DNA reads TGTGCCAGCAGTTCCACTCTGGGATTTCCGAGCAATCAGCCCCAGCATTTT.

The V call is TRBV5-1, the J call TRBJ2-7; possible D gene TRBD1, 5 bases. In germline, CDR1 is SGHRS, CDR2 YFSETQ. Trimming removed 0 bases at V and 0 bases at J, with 10 bases between. The CDR3 contains 15 residues. In DNA form, the CDR3 reads TGCGCCAGCAGCTTGGCAGGGCAAAGCTCCTACGAGCAGTACTTC. Its protein product is CASSLAGQSSYEQYF.

V and J are TRBV9 and TRBJ2-7; 7 nucleotides match TRBD1. V dropped 0 bases and J dropped 0; count of bases not matched to a gene: 3. The V gene's germline CDR1 is SGDLS and CDR2 YYNGEE. CDR3 length: 15 amino acids. CDR3 DNA: TGTGCCAGCAGCGTAGCGACAGGGAGCTCCTACGAGCAGTACTTC. It specifies CASSVATGSSYEQYF.

This chain connects TRBV28 to TRBJ2-3, with 8 bases that match TRBD1. V was clipped by 6 bases and J by 4 bases; unmatched bases: 24. Looked up from germline, CDR1 is MDHEN and CDR2 is SYDVKM. The CDR3 runs 20 residues. DNA for the CDR3: TGTGCCAGCAGGCCTAGGAGCTACAGGGGGTCCCTTCTTCCGGCAGATACGCAGTATTTT. Amino acids: CASRPRSYRGSLLPADTQYF. The whole variable domain, filled in from reference TRBV28 and TRBJ2-3, reads DVKVTQSSRYLVKRTGEKVFLECVQDMDHENMFWYRQDPGLGLRLIYFSYDVKMKEKGDIPEGYSVSREKKERFSLILESASTNQTSMYLCASRPRSYRGSLLPADTQYFGPGTRLTVL.

The V call is TRBV29-1, the J call TRBJ2-3; 7 nucleotides agree with TRBD1. The V and J ends lost 6 bases and 4 bases, in that order; junction bases with no gene match: 10. The CDR3 sequence is 14 residues long. The germline V gene has CDR1 SQVTM and CDR2 ANQGSEA. CDR3 in DNA: TGCAGCGTCGAATGGCCAGGGGGTTCAGATACGCAGTATTTT. Protein product: CSVEWPGGSDTQYF.

V is TRBV29-1 and J is TRBJ1-1; D possibly corresponds to TRBD1 (6 bases). The CDR3 length is 14 residues. Germline-derived CDR1 and CDR2 are SQVTM and ANQGSEA. Trimming took off 0 bases at V and 4 bases at J, with 12 bases between the two ends. The CDR3 nucleotides read TGCAGCGTTGAAGAGGGGGCCCTGGGCACTGAAGCTTTCTTT. It specifies CSVEEGALGTEAFF.

The V and J genes are TRBV7-2 and TRBJ1-4; D perhaps matches TRBD1 (5 bases). The CDR3 consists of 16 residues. Per the germline V gene, CDR1 is SGHTA and CDR2 is FQGNSA. V lost 5 bases and J lost 0, with 13 bases in between. The CDR3 coding sequence is TGTGCCAGCAGCCCAGTGGTGGGGGCAACTAATGAAAAACTGTTTTTT. Protein: CASSPVVGATNEKLFF.

The chain links TRBV21-1 to TRBJ1-1. TRBV21-1 is marked as a pseudogene. CDR3 length: 14 residues. CDR3 bases: TGTGCCAGCCTCCTACCTGGGAGGGTCACTGAAGCTTTCTTT. This sequence encodes CASLLPGRVTEAFF.

The V gene is TRBV13, the J gene TRBJ2-2, with D tentatively TRBD2 (5 bases). The CDR3 runs 17 residues. Trimming took off 0 bases at V and 3 bases at J, with 14 bases between the two ends. CDR1 is PRHDT and CDR2 is FYEKMQ in the germline V gene (reference sequence). The CDR3 DNA sequence: TGTGCCAGCAGCTTAGGGGCGGGCACGAGGGACACCGGGGAGCTGTTTTTT. Translation: CASSLGAGTRDTGELFF.

DNA of the CDR3: TGTGCCAGCAGCCTGGGGACACGGGGAAACACCATATATTTT. Protein sequence: CASSLGTRGNTIYF. The chain is built from TRBV5-6 and TRBJ1-3, with D possibly matching TRBD1 (6 bases). The CDR3 covers 14 residues. Per the germline V gene, CDR1 is SGHDT and CDR2 is YYEEEE. V lost 4 bases and J lost 4, with 12 bases in between.

The V call is TRBV19, the J call TRBJ1-5; 7 nucleotides match TRBD1. In germline, CDR1 is LNHDA, CDR2 SQIVND (reference sequence). CDR3 length: 15 amino acids. The V segment lost 11 bases and the J segment 1 base; nucleotides outside the gene matches: 11. CDR3: CAVSTGVASNQPQHF. The CDR3, as DNA: TGTGCCGTAAGCACAGGGGTAGCGAGCAATCAGCCCCAGCATTTT.

The V call is TRBV7-9, the J call TRBJ2-3; 13 nucleotides line up with TRBD2. Germline CDR1 SEHNR, CDR2 FQNEAQ (reference sequence). J gave up 2 bases and V 6 bases, and 8 bases lay outside the gene matches. The CDR3 totals 17 residues. The CDR3 DNA is TGTGCCAGCAGATCCTCCGGGACTAGCGGGATCACAGATACGCAGTATTTT. Its translation: CASRSSGTSGITDTQYF.

This chain joins TRBV6-5 and TRBJ1-1; 7 bases are a match to TRBD1. The length of the CDR3 is 13 residues. The V and J ends lost 10 bases and 5 bases, in that order; junction bases with no gene match: 10. The germline CDR1 and CDR2 sequences are MNHEY and SVGAGI. In DNA, the CDR3 is TGTGCCACCAGGGGGGGTCCGGGAACTGAAGCTTTCTTT. Translation gives CATRGGPGTEAFF.

The chain's CDR3 is CALETAAKDEQYF. In nucleotides, the CDR3 is TGTGCCCTGGAGACGGCTGCGAAGGACGAGCAGTACTTC. This chain connects TRBV30 to TRBJ2-7, with D unresolved. CDR1 and CDR2 (germline): GTSNPN, SVGIG (reference sequence). CDR3 size: 13 residues. Trimming took off 8 bases at V and 5 bases at J, with 19 bases between the two ends.

V is TRBV24-1 and J is TRBJ1-1; D not certain. This CDR3 is 14 amino acids long. V lost 6 bases to trimming and J lost 4 bases, with 14 bases between them. Germline CDR1 and CDR2: KGHDR and SFDVKD. Written as DNA, the CDR3 is TGTGCCACCAGTTCTTCAGCGGAATCCACTGAAGCTTTCTTT. Translated, it gives CATSSSAESTEAFF.